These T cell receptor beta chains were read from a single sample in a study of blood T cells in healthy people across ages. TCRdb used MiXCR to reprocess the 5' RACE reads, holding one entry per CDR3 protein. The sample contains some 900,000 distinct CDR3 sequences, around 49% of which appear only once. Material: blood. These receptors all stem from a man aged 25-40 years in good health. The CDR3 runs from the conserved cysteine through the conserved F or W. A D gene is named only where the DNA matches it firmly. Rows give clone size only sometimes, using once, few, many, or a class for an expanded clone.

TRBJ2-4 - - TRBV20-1 CSARPENIQYF TGCAGTGCTAGACCAGAAAACATTCAGTACTTC
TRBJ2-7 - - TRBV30 CAWSTGAWDEQYF TGTGCCTGGAGTACCGGGGCCTGGGACGAGCAGTACTTC
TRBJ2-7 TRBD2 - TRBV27 CASSYQVAGGLPYEQYF TGTGCCAGCAGTTATCAAGTAGCGGGGGGGCTTCCCTACGAGCAGTACTTC
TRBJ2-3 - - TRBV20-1 CSAKPDTQYF TGCAGTGCTAAACCAGATACGCAGTATTTT
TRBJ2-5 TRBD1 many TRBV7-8 CASSRGTVQETQYF TGTGCCAGCAGCCGTGGGACAGTTCAAGAGACCCAGTACTTC
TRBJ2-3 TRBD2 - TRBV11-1 CASSLVVLAGTRTDTQYF TGTGCCAGCAGCTTAGTCGTCCTAGCGGGGACTCGCACAGATACGCAGTATTTT
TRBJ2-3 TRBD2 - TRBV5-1 CASSLTALAGGKDTQYF TGCGCCAGCAGCCTCACCGCCCTAGCGGGGGGGAAAGATACGCAGTATTTT
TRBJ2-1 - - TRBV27 CASSLRADPYNEQFF TGTGCCAGCAGTTTACGGGCGGACCCATACAATGAGCAGTTCTTC
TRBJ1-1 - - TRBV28 CASQTRMNTEAFF TGTGCCAGCCAAACAAGAATGAACACTGAAGCTTTCTTT
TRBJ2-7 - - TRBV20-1 CSARDPRGSLYEQYF TGCAGTGCTAGAGACCCCCGGGGCTCCCTCTACGAGCAGTACTTC
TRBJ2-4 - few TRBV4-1 CASSHPTPVSGQYF TGCGCCAGCAGCCACCCGACCCCTGTCTCCGGGCAGTACTTC
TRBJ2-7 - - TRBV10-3 CAITGQRPSYEQYF TGTGCCATCACCGGACAGAGGCCTTCCTACGAGCAGTACTTC
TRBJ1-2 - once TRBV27 CASSLFGGGDYGYTF TGTGCCAGCAGTTTATTTGGGGGGGGAGACTATGGCTACACCTTC
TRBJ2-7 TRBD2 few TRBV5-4 CATRMRGAGRNEQYF TGTGCCACTCGTATGCGGGGGGCTGGAAGGAACGAGCAGTACTTC
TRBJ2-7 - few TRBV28 CASSFPLRQGGFYEQYF TGTGCCAGCAGTTTCCCTCTCAGGCAGGGGGGTTTCTACGAGCAGTACTTC
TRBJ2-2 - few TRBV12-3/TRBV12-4 CASSFQGTDTGELFF TGTGCCAGCAGTTTCCAGGGTACGGACACCGGGGAGCTGTTTTTT
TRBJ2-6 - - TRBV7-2 CASSLVTVLTGANVLTF TGTGCCAGCAGCTTAGTAACAGTTCTCACTGGGGCCAACGTCCTGACTTTC
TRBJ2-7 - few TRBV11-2 CASSAASYSEGGEQYF TGTGCCAGCAGCGCCGCTAGTTATTCAGAGGGCGGCGAGCAGTACTTC
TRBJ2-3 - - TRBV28 CASTLVPNTDTQYF TGTGCCAGCACTCTTGTCCCCAACACAGATACGCAGTATTTT
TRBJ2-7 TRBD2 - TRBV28 CASSPPVSRGISYEQYF TGTGCCAGCAGTCCCCCGGTATCGCGGGGGATCTCCTACGAGCAGTACTTC
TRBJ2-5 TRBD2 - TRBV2 CASRGLAGAAGEQYF TGTGCCAGCAGGGGACTAGCGGGGGCCGCGGGGGAGCAGTACTTC
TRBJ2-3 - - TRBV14 CASSQDGGTLYGTQYF TGTGCCAGCAGCCAAGATGGAGGGACCCTATACGGTACGCAGTATTTT
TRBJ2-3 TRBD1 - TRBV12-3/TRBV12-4 CASQTGTVINTQYF TGTGCCAGCCAGACCGGGACAGTCATAAATACGCAGTATTTT
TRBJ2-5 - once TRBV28 CASSLDLEHQETQYF TGTGCCAGCAGTCTAGACCTGGAACACCAAGAGACCCAGTACTTC
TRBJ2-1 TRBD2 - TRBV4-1 CASSQDRERGTYNEQFF TGCGCCAGCAGCCAAGATCGGGAGCGGGGGACCTACAATGAGCAGTTCTTC
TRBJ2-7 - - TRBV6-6 CASSQRTVRFYEQYF TGTGCCAGCAGTCAGAGGACAGTAAGATTTTACGAGCAGTACTTC
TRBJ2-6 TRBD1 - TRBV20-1 CSARGQGASGANVLTF TGCAGTGCTAGGGGACAGGGGGCCTCTGGGGCCAACGTCCTGACTTTC
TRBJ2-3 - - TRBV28 CASSLVGTGTQYF TGTGCCAGCAGTTTGGTCGGGACCGGCACGCAGTATTTT
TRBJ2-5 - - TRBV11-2 CASSSPGPGTQYF TGTGCCAGCAGCTCCCCCGGGCCGGGGACCCAGTACTTC
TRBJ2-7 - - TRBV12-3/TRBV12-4 CASSSPSLEQYF TGTGCCAGCAGCTCCCCTAGTCTCGAGCAGTACTTC
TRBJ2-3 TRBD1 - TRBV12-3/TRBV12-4 CASSSNRGRADTQYF TGTGCCAGCAGTTCAAACAGGGGGCGCGCAGATACGCAGTATTTT
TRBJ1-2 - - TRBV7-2 CASSLEGSGGYTF TGTGCCAGCAGCTTAGAAGGGAGTGGCGGCTACACCTTC
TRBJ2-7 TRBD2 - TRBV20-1 CSARDEGTSWTYEQYF TGCAGTGCTAGAGATGAGGGGACTAGCTGGACCTACGAGCAGTACTTC
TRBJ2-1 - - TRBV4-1 CASSLPTLGASYNEQFF TGCGCCAGCAGCCTTCCGACCCTAGGGGCGTCCTACAATGAGCAGTTCTTC
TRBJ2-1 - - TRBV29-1 CSVADNEQFF TGCAGCGTTGCAGACAATGAGCAGTTCTTC
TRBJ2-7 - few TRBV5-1 CASSTTGHNSYEQYF TGCGCCAGCAGCACAACGGGACACAATTCCTACGAGCAGTACTTC
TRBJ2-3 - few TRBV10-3 CAISESTGASTDTQYF TGTGCCATCAGTGAGTCCACGGGTGCTAGCACAGATACGCAGTATTTT
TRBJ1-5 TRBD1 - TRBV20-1 CSARVRDSTPTPQPQHF TGCAGTGCTAGAGTAAGGGACAGCACGCCGACGCCTCAGCCCCAGCATTTT
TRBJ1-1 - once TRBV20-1 CKWGNTEAFF TGCAAATGGGGGAACACTGAAGCTTTCTTT
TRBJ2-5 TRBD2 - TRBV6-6 CASSSSGRETETQYF TGTGCCAGCAGTTCTAGCGGGAGGGAGACCGAGACCCAGTACTTC